This record looks at one T cell receptor (beta chain) sequence and its context. Its specificity is not known. The CDR3 is 12 amino acids. V lost 7 bases to trimming and J lost 5 bases; unmatched junction nucleotides: 4. Germline V gives CDR1 SGHTA, CDR2 FQGNSA. Reverse transcribing all isolated RNA meant expressed TCRB transcripts were sequenced. The repertoire was sequenced with immunoSEQ multiplex PCR; TCRdb's copy has only in-frame clones and lacks some. The sample lists around 280,000 clones; about 15% were seen once. The data originate from a study of beta chain features in type 1 diabetes. Study-wide context: There was similarity between patients and healthy donors in age, gender and cell yields.

Study outcomes and limitations: For Type 1 diabetes patients, all four CD4+ subsets carried TCRB CDR3s that were moderately but significantly shorter.

The source material was naive CD4+ T cells from blood. The origin of this receptor is a man between 18 and 35 years old with type 1 diabetes. The chain links TRBV7-2 to TRBJ1-2; 7 bases align to TRBD1. In DNA form, the CDR3 reads TGTGCCAGCAACTACAGGGGATATGGCTACACCTTC. This translates into CASNYRGYGYTF.